The sequence of this T cell receptor (beta chain) was determined in a study of blood T cells in healthy people across ages (dated by TCRdb to between 2015 and 2017). Turning to the overall study: Template switching captured roughly one uniquely barcoded TCR beta cDNA molecule per two T cells in model experiments. Four age groups were formed from the donors: young (average roughly 15 years), middle-aged (more than 35), aged (about 68) and long-lived (roughly 88). To avoid experimental bias, donors of different ages were distributed randomly across sequencing lanes. Using the same blood draw, the study looked at two additional independent replicas of 1 million unique cDNA reads for two donors, one aged 18 to 30 and the other aged 80 or older. To track age-related changes in TCR beta repertoire diversity, the study relied on deep sequencing normalized with unique cDNA molecular identifiers. Broad study findings and their caveats: Compared with the aged group, more naive CD4+ T cells, fewer expanded clones and increased TCR diversity were shown by the long-lived group, suggesting age selection. Because the CMV infection status of the donors was unknown, age-related changes in expanded clonotypes may potentially have been confounded. Total diversity estimates from one million sequenced T cells were considered lower bounds and underestimates. Bulk unsorted PBMC profiling prevented conclusive comparison of naive and antigen-experienced compartments. Observed TCR beta diversity per million T cells fell roughly linearly with age, and a significant reduction was already apparent by age around 44. There was a strong correlation between observed TCR beta diversity and the percentage of naive T cells measured by flow cytometry.

Including cysteine and phenylalanine, the CDR3 has 14 amino acids. Of the read, only the CDR3 DNA is kept; its 42 bases are in frame from base 1. CDR1 and CDR2 were assigned from the germline V gene as MNHEY and SVGAGI. V loses 6 bases of germline sequence and J loses 1 base, and the interval between the two ends is 10 bases. Donors were a few dozen systemically healthy Caucasian individuals from Russia aged about 6 to 100 years. Each donor gave ten milliliters of peripheral blood, collected into EDTA-treated Vacutainer tubes. Ficoll-Paque density-gradient centrifugation was used to isolate PBMCs, with at least 7 million per sample. Trizol reagent was used to extract total RNA from the PBMCs, yielding at least 5.5 micrograms per sample. For every donor, flow cytometry on a PBMC aliquot measured the percentage of naive CD45RAhigh/CD27high T cells. Turning to this clonotype: This clone's antigen is unknown. One base away there is no much larger clone; base qualities are not given.

The library was generated by 5' RACE. This sample was sequenced with an Illumina HiSeq 2500. A second PCR of roughly 7 to 11 cycles was performed with a sample-barcoded 5' primer and a J-beta primer mix. A template-switch 5' adaptor carrying 12 random nucleotides introduced a unique molecular identifier onto each TCR beta cDNA molecule. Each sample yielded at least 2.5 million CDR3-containing paired-end reads. First-strand cDNA synthesis was performed from all RNA using the Mint cDNA synthesis kit, with priming by a TRBC-specific oligonucleotide. Following uracil-DNA glycosylase treatment, a first 18-cycle PCR with universal primers M1SS and BC2_uni_R was performed on all cDNA. The authors processed their data as follows. For normalization, 1 million high-quality reads, each with a distinct molecular identifier, were randomly selected from each sample. Reads with shared molecular identifiers were discarded instead of being binned into consensus sequences. MiTCR, set to a Q25 quality threshold and the strictest error-elimination algorithm, was used for CDR3 identification, clonotype clustering and error correction. Lower-bound total TCR beta diversity was estimated with a nonparametric unseen species model using Euler transformation. Clones were called with MiXCR by TCRdb after fastp trimmed the public reads at Q25, and only in-frame beta chains were retained. Every distinct CDR3 protein forms one entry, paired with its most common genes and DNA. The V and J calls here are based on TCRdb, not the publication. In all, the sample holds about 780,000 distinct CDR3 sequences, and 46% of those were seen once. Of the sample, approximately 18% is held by the ten largest clones.

This TCR came from a man at least 80 years old in good health. Input material: blood. The chain is made from TRBV6-5 and TRBJ1-5, with no D gene named confidently. Here is the DNA: TGTGCCAGCAGGAACGGTCAGAGCAATCAGCCCCAGCATTTT. It codes for CASRNGQSNQPQHF.